This T cell receptor beta chain stems from a study of blood T cell repertoires in COVID-19 (dated by TCRdb to the early 2020s). Study-level background: Samples from collaborators originated in the United States, Italy and Spain and spanned both the acute and convalescent phases of COVID-19. The material from the prospective study consisted of cDNA or gDNA derived from T cells, B-cell-depleted T cells, or PBMCs. Deeply sampled blood TCRbeta repertoires from subjects exposed to, actively infected with, or recovered from COVID-19 were included in the dataset. A freely available public database, intended as a resource for researchers studying the immune response to SARS-CoV-2, is where the repertoires were released. The samples were drawn from two sources: the first 160 participants of the ongoing ImmuneRACE study, and 1,000 to 1,500 subjects contributed by 6 global collaborators. Sample metadata almost always included a de-identified subject ID, COVID-19 status, age in years and sex. Where HLA class I and class II types were available, the types were taken from metadata supplied by the sample provider, not from assay-based typing.

V has 7 bases trimmed and J has 12 bases trimmed; junction bases matching no gene number 11. Based on the germline V gene, the CDR1 and CDR2 sequences are MDHEN and SYDVKM. The cysteine opens and the phenylalanine closes a CDR3 of 14 amino acids. Just the 42-base CDR3 DNA is kept, in frame starting at base 1. The collaborating institutions used their own protocols to collect whole blood in K2EDTA tubes. For TCRbeta analysis, collaborator samples were shipped as frozen whole blood, as isolated PBMCs, or as DNA extracted from either sample type. This clone came up many times. Its recognized antigen is unknown. No base qualities exist here, and no much larger clone lies one base off it. The investigation overall reported the following: The amount of clinical and demographic metadata varied by source and participant and was provided uncurated.

TCRbeta CDR3 regions were amplified from genomic DNA using the immunoSEQ Assay, a bias-controlled multiplex PCR. As for the authors' bioinformatics: Within the assay, amplification of reference gene primers was used to estimate how many nucleated cells each sample contained. To quantify the absolute abundance of each unique TCRbeta CDR3 rearrangement, sequence reads were collapsed and filtered. For each sample, productive Simpson clonality was calculated as the square root of Simpson's diversity index over productive rearrangements. In its TCRdb copy, this immuneACCESS table keeps in-frame sequences only and misses some clones. Where compared with another copy, unresolved V genes explain less than half of these, and the others have no known cause. V, J and clone size derive from that table, while D and trimming were established from the DNA sequence. The sample data list 140,000 or so clones, and about 76% of these were observed just once. Roughly 8% of the sample is taken by the ten largest.

The V and J segments used are TRBV28 and TRBJ1-6; 8 bases in the middle match TRBD1. This receptor was obtained from a human donor in a cohort sampled during active COVID-19. The sample consisted of peripheral blood. The CDR3 amino acid sequence is: CASNLPGGVKPLHF. The sequence in DNA is TGTGCCAGCAACCTACCAGGGGGCGTTAAACCCCTCCACTTT.